The rows below give T cell receptor beta chains drawn from one sample of a study of blood T cells in healthy people across ages. Using its own MiXCR run on the 5' RACE reads, TCRdb lists one record per CDR3 protein. This sample yields around 500,000 distinct CDR3 sequences, of which around 48% are seen a single time; approximately 25% belongs to the top ten. The sequencing sample was made of blood. The source is a man at least 80 years old in good health. Both conserved end residues are part of each CDR3. The D gene is left open where the match is weak. Clone size is stated in some rows and not others, as once, few, many or a class when expanded.

TRBD1 TRBJ2-2 NA TRBV20-1 CSARFDQQGVTGELFF TGCAGTGCTAGATTTGATCAACAGGGGGTGACCGGGGAGCTGTTTTTT
TRBD2 TRBJ2-3 few TRBV7-2 CASSMGLGSTDTQYF TGTGCCAGCAGCATGGGACTAGGGAGCACAGATACGCAGTATTTT
NA TRBJ2-3 NA TRBV4-3 CASSKTWTDTQYF TGCGCCAGCAGCAAGACATGGACAGATACGCAGTATTTT
NA TRBJ2-5 NA TRBV29-1 CSVRPGHNQETQYF TGCAGCGTCCGACCGGGACACAACCAAGAGACCCAGTACTTC
TRBD1 TRBJ2-7 few TRBV29-1 CSGGQGTPYEQYF TGCAGCGGTGGACAGGGTACCCCCTACGAGCAGTACTTC
TRBD2 TRBJ2-3 NA TRBV5-1 CASSSLAGEFADTQYF TGCGCCAGCAGCTCGCTAGCGGGAGAGTTTGCAGATACGCAGTATTTT
TRBD1 TRBJ1-1 few TRBV7-9 CASSPRQGDGEAFF TGTGCCAGCAGCCCTCGTCAGGGGGATGGTGAAGCTTTCTTT
NA TRBJ1-2 few TRBV20-1 CSARAEGGMYCTF TGCAGTGCTAGAGCCGAGGGGGGGATGTACTGCACCTTC
TRBD2 TRBJ2-1 NA TRBV7-2 CASSLEGSGRAYQQFF TGTGCCAGCAGCTTAGAGGGTAGCGGGAGGGCCTACCAGCAGTTCTTC
TRBD1 TRBJ2-4 once TRBV29-1 CSVHIPGQSYVQYF TGCAGCGTCCATATTCCGGGACAGTCCTACGTGCAGTACTTC
TRBD1 TRBJ2-2 NA TRBV2 CASSEGQGHTGELFF TGTGCCAGCAGTGAAGGACAGGGCCACACCGGGGAGCTGTTTTTT
TRBD1 TRBJ2-6 few TRBV6-2/TRBV6-3 CASRNRGAGANVLTF TGTGCCAGCAGAAACAGGGGAGCTGGGGCCAACGTCCTGACTTTC
TRBD2 TRBJ2-3 NA TRBV5-1 CASSGGVAVIDTQYF TGCGCCAGCAGCGGGGGGGTAGCGGTTATAGATACGCAGTATTTT